This entry concerns a single T cell receptor beta chain. The record originates from a study of radiation and T cells in renal cell carcinoma. Repertoires were generated with immunoSEQ multiplex PCR, while TCRdb's copy carries only in-frame clones and drops some. The sample includes about 59,000 clones, roughly 79% of them seen just once. This sample's time point: baseline pretreatment blood. The treatment is: 15 Gy SBRT to primary tumor, nephrectomy 4 weeks later. The V segment lost 4 bases and the J segment 4 bases; nucleotides outside the gene matches: 8. Per the germline V gene, CDR1 is SGHDT and CDR2 is YYEEEE. The CDR3 spans 15 residues.

The sample was blood, taken from a patient whose treatment included radiotherapy and nephrectomy. The chain carries TRBV5-6 and TRBJ1-2, with 9 bases matching TRBD1. The sequence derives from a man aged 60-69 years with renal cell carcinoma. The CDR3 loop is CASSVTQGASYGYTF. The CDR3 coding sequence is TGTGCCAGCAGCGTCACACAGGGGGCGAGCTATGGCTACACCTTC.